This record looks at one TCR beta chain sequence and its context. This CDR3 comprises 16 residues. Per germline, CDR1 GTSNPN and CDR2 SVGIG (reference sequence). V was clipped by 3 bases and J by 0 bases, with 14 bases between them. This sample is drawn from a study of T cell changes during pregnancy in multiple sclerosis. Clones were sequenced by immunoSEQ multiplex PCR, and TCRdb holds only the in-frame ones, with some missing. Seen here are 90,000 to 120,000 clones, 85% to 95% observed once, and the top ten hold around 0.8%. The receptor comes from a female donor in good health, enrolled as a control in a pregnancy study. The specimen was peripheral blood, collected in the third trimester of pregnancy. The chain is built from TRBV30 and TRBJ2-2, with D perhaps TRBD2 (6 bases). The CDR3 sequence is CAWRARRGANTGELFF. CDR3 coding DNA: TGTGCCTGGAGGGCAAGGCGCGGGGCGAACACCGGGGAGCTGTTTTTT.